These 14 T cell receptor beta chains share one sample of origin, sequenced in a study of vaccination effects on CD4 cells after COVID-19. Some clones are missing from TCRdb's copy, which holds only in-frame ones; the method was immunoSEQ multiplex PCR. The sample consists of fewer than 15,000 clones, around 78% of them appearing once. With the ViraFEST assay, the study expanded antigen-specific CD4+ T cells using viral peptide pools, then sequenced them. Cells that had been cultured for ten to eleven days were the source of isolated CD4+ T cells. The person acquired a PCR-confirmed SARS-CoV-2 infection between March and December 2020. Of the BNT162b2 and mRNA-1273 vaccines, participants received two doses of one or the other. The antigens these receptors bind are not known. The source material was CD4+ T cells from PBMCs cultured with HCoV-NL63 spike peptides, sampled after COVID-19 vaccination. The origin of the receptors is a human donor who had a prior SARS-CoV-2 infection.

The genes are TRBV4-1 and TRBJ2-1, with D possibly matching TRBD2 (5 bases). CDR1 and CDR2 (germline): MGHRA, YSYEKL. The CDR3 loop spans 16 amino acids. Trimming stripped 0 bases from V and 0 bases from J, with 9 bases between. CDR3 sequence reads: CASSQETRVSYNEQFF. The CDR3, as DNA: TGCGCCAGCAGCCAAGAAACGCGGGTCTCCTACAATGAGCAGTTCTTC.

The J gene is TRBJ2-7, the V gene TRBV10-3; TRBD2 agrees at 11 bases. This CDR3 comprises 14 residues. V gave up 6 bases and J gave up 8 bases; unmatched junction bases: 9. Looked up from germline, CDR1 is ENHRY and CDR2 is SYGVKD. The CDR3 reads CAISDSGGAMKQYF. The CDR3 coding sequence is TGTGCCATCAGCGATAGCGGGGGGGCTATGAAGCAGTACTTC.

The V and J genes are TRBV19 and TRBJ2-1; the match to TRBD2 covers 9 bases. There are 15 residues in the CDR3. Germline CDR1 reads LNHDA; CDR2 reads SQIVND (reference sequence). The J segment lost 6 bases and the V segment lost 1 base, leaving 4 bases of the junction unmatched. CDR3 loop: CASSIGTSGLNEQFF. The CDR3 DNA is TGTGCCAGTAGTATAGGAACTAGCGGGCTCAATGAGCAGTTCTTC.

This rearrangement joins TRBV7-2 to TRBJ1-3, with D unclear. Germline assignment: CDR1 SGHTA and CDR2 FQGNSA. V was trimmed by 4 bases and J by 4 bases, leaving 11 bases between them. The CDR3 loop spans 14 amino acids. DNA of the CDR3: TGTGCCAGCAGCTACTCCGGTCCCGGAAACACCATATATTTT. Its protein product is CASSYSGPGNTIYF.

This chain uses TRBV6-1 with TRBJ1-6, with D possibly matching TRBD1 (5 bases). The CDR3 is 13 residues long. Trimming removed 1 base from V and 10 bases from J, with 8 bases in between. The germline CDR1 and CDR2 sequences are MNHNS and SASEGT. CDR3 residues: CASSEVGESPLHF. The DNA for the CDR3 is TGTGCCAGCAGTGAAGTGGGGGAATCACCCCTCCACTTT.

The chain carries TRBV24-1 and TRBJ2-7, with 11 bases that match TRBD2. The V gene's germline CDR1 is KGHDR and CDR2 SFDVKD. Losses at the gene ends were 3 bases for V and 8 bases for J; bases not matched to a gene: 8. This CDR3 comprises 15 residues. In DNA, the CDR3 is TGTGCCACCAGTGATCCCCGGACTAGCGGGCTGCAGCAGTACTTC. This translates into CATSDPRTSGLQQYF.

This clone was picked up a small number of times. Here the CDR3 reads CASSTSGTSTGELFF. The CDR3 DNA reads TGTGCCAGCAGCACATCCGGGACTAGCACCGGGGAGCTGTTTTTT. This chain joins TRBV7-3 and TRBJ2-2, with 8 bases fitting TRBD2. V lost 5 bases to trimming and J lost 4 bases; unmatched junction nucleotides: 6. CDR1 is SGHTA and CDR2 is FQGTGA in the germline V gene. The CDR3 totals 15 residues.

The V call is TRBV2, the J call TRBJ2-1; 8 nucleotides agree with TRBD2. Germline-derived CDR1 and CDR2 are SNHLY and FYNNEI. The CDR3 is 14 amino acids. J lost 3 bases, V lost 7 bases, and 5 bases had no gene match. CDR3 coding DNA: TGTGCCAGCAATCGGGGGGGTAGCTACAATGAGCAGTTCTTC. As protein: CASNRGGSYNEQFF.

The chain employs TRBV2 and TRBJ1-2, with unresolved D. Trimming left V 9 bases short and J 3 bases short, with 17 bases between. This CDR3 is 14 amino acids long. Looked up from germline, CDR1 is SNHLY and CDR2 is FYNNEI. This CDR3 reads CASKTTENHYGYTF. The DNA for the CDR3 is TGTGCCAGTAAAACAACAGAAAATCACTATGGCTACACCTTC.

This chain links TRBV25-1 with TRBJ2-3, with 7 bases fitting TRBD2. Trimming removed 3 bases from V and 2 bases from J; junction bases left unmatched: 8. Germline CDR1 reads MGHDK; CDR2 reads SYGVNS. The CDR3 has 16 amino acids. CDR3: CASSDSLAEYTDTQYF. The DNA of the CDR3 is TGTGCCAGCAGTGACAGCCTAGCGGAATACACAGATACGCAGTATTTT. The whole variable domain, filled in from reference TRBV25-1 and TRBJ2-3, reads EADIYQTPRYLVIGTGKKITLECSQTMGHDKMYWYQQDPGMELHLIHYSYGVNSTEKGDLSSESTVSRIRTEHFPLTLESARPSHTSQYLCASSDSLAEYTDTQYFGPGTRLTVL.

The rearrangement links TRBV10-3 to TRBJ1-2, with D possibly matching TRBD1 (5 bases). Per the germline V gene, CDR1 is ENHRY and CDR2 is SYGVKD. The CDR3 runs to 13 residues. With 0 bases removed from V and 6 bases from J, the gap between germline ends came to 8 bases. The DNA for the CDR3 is TGTGCCATCAGTGAGTCGGGGACGGATGGCTACACCTTC. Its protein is CAISESGTDGYTF.

This CDR3 is CASSVSQGWENSPLHF. The DNA of the CDR3 is TGTGCCAGCAGCGTATCGCAGGGGTGGGAAAATTCACCCCTCCACTTT. The V call is TRBV9, the J call TRBJ1-6, with D perhaps matching TRBD1 (6 bases). The CDR3 is 16 residues long. Between the trimmed V and J ends, which lost 1 base and 7 bases, there was a span of 15 bases. Germline CDR1 is SGDLS and CDR2 is YYNGEE. Drawing the rest from reference TRBV9 and TRBJ1-6, the complete variable domain is DSGVTQTPKHLITATGQRVTLRCSPRSGDLSVYWYQQSLDQGLQFLIQYYNGEERAKGNILERFSAQQFPDLHSELNLSSLELGDSALYFCASSVSQGWENSPLHFGNGTRLTVT.

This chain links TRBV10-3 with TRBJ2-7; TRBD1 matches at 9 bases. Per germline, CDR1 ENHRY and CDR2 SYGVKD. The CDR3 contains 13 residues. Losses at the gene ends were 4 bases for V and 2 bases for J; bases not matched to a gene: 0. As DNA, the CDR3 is TGTGCCATCAGTGGGACAGGGGCCTACGAGCAGTACTTC. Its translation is CAISGTGAYEQYF.

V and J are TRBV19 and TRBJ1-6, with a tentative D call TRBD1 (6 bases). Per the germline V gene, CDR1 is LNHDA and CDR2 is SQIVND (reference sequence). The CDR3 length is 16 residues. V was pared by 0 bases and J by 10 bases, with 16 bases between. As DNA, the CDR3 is TGTGCCAGTAGTATAGATCAGCAGGGGACAAGCTCACCCCTCCACTTT. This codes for CASSIDQQGTSSPLHF.